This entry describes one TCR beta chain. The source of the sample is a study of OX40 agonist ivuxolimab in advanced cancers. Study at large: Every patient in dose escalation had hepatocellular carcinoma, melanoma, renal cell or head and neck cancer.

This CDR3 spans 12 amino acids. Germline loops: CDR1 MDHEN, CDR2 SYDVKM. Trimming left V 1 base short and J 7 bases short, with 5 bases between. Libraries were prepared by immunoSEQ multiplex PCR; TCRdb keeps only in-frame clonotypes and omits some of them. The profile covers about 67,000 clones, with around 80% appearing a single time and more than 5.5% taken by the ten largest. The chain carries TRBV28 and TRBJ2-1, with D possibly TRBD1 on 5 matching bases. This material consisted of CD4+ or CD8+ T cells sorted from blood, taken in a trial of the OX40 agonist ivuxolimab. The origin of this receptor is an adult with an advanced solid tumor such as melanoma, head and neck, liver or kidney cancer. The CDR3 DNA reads TGTGCCAGCAGTTTATCAGGGAATGAGCAGTTCTTC. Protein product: CASSLSGNEQFF.